Below are 7 T cell receptor beta chains sequenced from a single sample in a study of cytomegalovirus exposure and HLA in healthy donors. Profiling relied on immunoSEQ multiplex PCR, and the TCRdb table lists in-frame clones only, not all of them. The sample comprises hundreds of thousands of clones, less than 90% of which are singletons, and more than 10% rests with the top ten. The material sequenced was PBMCs. Source of these receptors: a man aged 18 to 30 in good health and CMV-seropositive.

This clone has a single count. V is TRBV10-3 and J is TRBJ2-5; D is uncertain. Germline CDR1 is ENHRY and CDR2 is SYGVKD. Trimming shortened V by 2 bases and J by 1 base, and 5 bases separated the two germline ends. The CDR3 is 13 residues long. This CDR3 is CAISEGVQETQYF. DNA for the CDR3: TGTGCCATCAGTGAGGGCGTCCAAGAGACCCAGTACTTC.

The DNA for the CDR3 is TGTGCCAGAGGGACTAGCGGGAGTAGGACAGATACGCAGTATTTT. Its protein is CARGTSGSRTDTQYF. The rearrangement links TRBV2 to TRBJ2-3; 14 bases are a match to TRBD2. The germline gives CDR1 SNHLY, CDR2 FYNNEI. This CDR3 comprises 15 residues. The ends lost 9 bases at V and 3 bases at J; junction bases unmatched: 5. Full variable domain (remainder filled in from reference TRBV2 and TRBJ2-3): EPEVTQTPSHQVTQMGQEVILRCVPISNHLYFYWYRQILGQKVEFLVSFYNNEISEKSEIFDDQFSVERPDGSNFTLKIRSTKLEDSAMYFCARGTSGSRTDTQYFGPGTRLTVL.

The chain links TRBV28 to TRBJ2-7; 9 positions agree with TRBD2. In germline, CDR1 is MDHEN, CDR2 SYDVKM. After removal of 0 bases from V and 1 base from J, the junction contained 4 bases not matched to a gene. The CDR3 spans 16 residues. The CDR3 DNA follows: TGTGCCAGCAGTTTATGCGTCCTAGCGGGGTCCTACGAGCAGTACTTC. This encodes CASSLCVLAGSYEQYF.

The genes are TRBV27 and TRBJ2-2, with TRBD1 as a possible D gene (6 bases). V was pared by 7 bases and J by 6 bases, with 18 bases between. The CDR3 loop spans 15 amino acids. From germline, CDR1 is MNHEY and CDR2 SMNVEV (reference sequence). CDR3 DNA: TGTGCCAGCATCGGTCCAGGGGAAGGTCCCGGGGAGCTGTTTTTT. It is translated as CASIGPGEGPGELFF.

The gene calls are TRBV25-1 and TRBJ2-3; the D gene is possibly TRBD1 (5 bases). Between the trimmed V and J ends, which lost 3 bases and 2 bases, there was a span of 12 bases. The CDR3 is made up of 15 amino acids. The V gene's germline CDR1 is MGHDK and CDR2 SYGVNS. CDR3 loop: CASSDWTRNTDTQYF. The CDR3 DNA reads as TGTGCCAGCAGTGATTGGACACGAAACACAGATACGCAGTATTTT.

The chain joins TRBV9 to TRBJ2-3; 7 bases line up with TRBD2. V was clipped by 4 bases and J by 2 bases; unmatched bases: 13. CDR1 and CDR2 (germline): SGDLS, YYNGEE. The CDR3 has 17 amino acids. As DNA, the CDR3 is TGTGCCAGCAGCCACGAGGGAGCGGGGAGACTCACAGATACGCAGTATTTT. Translation: CASSHEGAGRLTDTQYF. The variable domain in full, completed from reference TRBV9 and TRBJ2-3, reads DSGVTQTPKHLITATGQRVTLRCSPRSGDLSVYWYQQSLDQGLQFLIQYYNGEERAKGNILERFSAQQFPDLHSELNLSSLELGDSALYFCASSHEGAGRLTDTQYFGPGTRLTVL.

The chain links TRBV18 to TRBJ1-1, with 7 nucleotides matching TRBD1. Germline values: CDR1 KGHSH, CDR2 LQKENI. This CDR3 region has 13 residues. With 1 base clipped from V and 6 bases from J, the junction kept 2 bases outside the gene matches. This CDR3 is CASSPQGAAEAFF. CDR3 DNA sequence: TGTGCCAGCTCACCACAGGGGGCCGCTGAAGCTTTCTTT.